This T cell receptor beta chain was sequenced in a study of cytomegalovirus exposure and HLA in healthy donors (dated by TCRdb to the late 2010s). Turning to the overall study: The 650 to 750 repertoires of the first cohort and the 95 to 150 validation repertoires were produced on the same platform, according to a later analysis. The study aimed to test whether cataloging public T cell receptors could reveal signatures of past pathogen exposure. In addition to the first cohort of about 650 subjects, a separate validation cohort of 100 to 150 different subjects was used. To predict cytomegalovirus infection status, the study combined high-throughput TCR immunosequencing, statistical association of individual TCRs with disease status, and machine learning. Study-wide findings and limitations: It was suggested by the authors that the approach could potentially be generalized to other disease states and immunological phenotypes. A later analysis had no HLA typing for the validation cohort, so co-occurrence there was scored across all 130 or so repertoires. Most TCR sequences were seen in very few donors, while some public TCRs were found in many individuals. In the study, some 160 TCR beta chains were listed as associated with cytomegalovirus. Cytomegalovirus status was reported to be diagnosed by the classifier with high specificity and sensitivity in both the original and validation cohorts. In vitro tests confirmed that a few of the cytomegalovirus-associated TCR beta chains recognize cytomegalovirus antigens. A later analysis found that TCRs clustered in the first cohort also tended to co-occur in the 120 or so validation repertoires, with 90% to 95% of cluster scores above 0.

Notes on this clone: Its cognate antigen has yet to be identified. No base quality information exists; no much larger clone differs at one position.

Separate from the roughly 700-subject first cohort, the validation cohort of 90 to 150 subjects was the group to which the donors belonged. The germline V gene provides CDR1 SGHRS and CDR2 YFSETQ. Clipping removes 4 bases from V and 5 bases from J, with 8 as the unmatched junction base count. The CDR3 spans 14 residues, from the cysteine through the phenylalanine. Only the CDR3 DNA stays, 42 bases, in frame from base 1. Libraries were constructed by the immunoSEQ multiplex PCR assay. Turning to the authors' computational methods: To diagnose cytomegalovirus status from the catalog of TCR beta chain sequences, a statistical classification framework was built. The table comes from immuneACCESS by way of TCRdb, which keeps in-frame sequences with V and J called. Part of the clones is missing from these tables; in studies checked, under half for an unresolved V gene and the rest for unknown reasons. D and trimming come from the DNA, and the V and J calls and clone size come from that table. The table for this sample lists some 320,000 clones; roughly nine tenths of them were counted only once. Jointly, the top ten make up approximately 1.1% of the sample.

This TCR was sampled from a woman aged 30 to 39 in good health and CMV-seropositive. This chain joins TRBV5-1 to TRBJ1-2; 7 bases in between match TRBD1. The sample consisted of PBMCs. The DNA is TGCGCCAGCAGCCTCGGACAGGCGAGATATGGCTACACCTTC. This translates into CASSLGQARYGYTF.